Listed below are T cell receptor beta chains from one sample, sequenced in a study of blood T cells in healthy people across ages. A single record per CDR3 protein comes from TCRdb applying MiXCR to the 5' RACE reads. Counted here are roughly 680,000 distinct CDR3 sequences, approximately 21% occurring once; the ten biggest clones make up 3.5% to 4%. Sequenced sample: blood. These receptors were collected from a man in his 70s in good health. Each CDR3 is given with its conserved first and last residue. D genes are given only for firm matches. Clone size, where shown, is once, few, many, or a class for clones that have expanded.

d_call: TRBD2; cdr3_length: 16; v_call: TRBV5-6; clone_size: few; j_call: TRBJ2-5; cdr3_nt: TGTGCCAGCAGCGGAGGTCCGGGACTAGCGTTAGAGACCCAGTACTTC; cdr3_aa: CASSGGPGLALETQYF
d_call: TRBD1; cdr3_length: 15; v_call: TRBV6-6; clone_size: few; j_call: TRBJ2-7; cdr3_nt: TGTGCCAGCAGTTACCGGGACAGGGTTCCCTACGAGCAGTACTTC; cdr3_aa: CASSYRDRVPYEQYF
d_call: TRBD2; cdr3_length: 15; v_call: TRBV9; clone_size: .; j_call: TRBJ2-1; cdr3_nt: TGTGCCAGCAGCGAGACTAGCAGACAACACAATGAGCAGTTGTTC; cdr3_aa: CASSETSRQHNEQLF
d_call: .; cdr3_length: 15; v_call: TRBV21-1; clone_size: .; j_call: TRBJ1-1; cdr3_nt: TGTGCCAGCAGTAAAGGGGCGGGAGGGAACACTGAAGCTTTCTTT; cdr3_aa: CASSKGAGGNTEAFF
d_call: TRBD1; cdr3_length: 16; v_call: TRBV3-1; clone_size: .; j_call: TRBJ2-2; cdr3_nt: TGTGCCAGCAGCCATAGGACAGGTCGCCACACCGGGGAGCTGTTTTTT; cdr3_aa: CASSHRTGRHTGELFF
d_call: .; cdr3_length: 14; v_call: TRBV6-5; clone_size: few; j_call: TRBJ1-2; cdr3_nt: TGTACCAGCAGTTACCAAGGCGGGAGTGATGGCTACACCTTC; cdr3_aa: CTSSYQGGSDGYTF
d_call: TRBD1; cdr3_length: 14; v_call: TRBV5-1; clone_size: .; j_call: TRBJ2-5; cdr3_nt: TGCGCCAGCAGTAACGGGACAGCCAAAGAGACCCAGTACTTC; cdr3_aa: CASSNGTAKETQYF
d_call: .; cdr3_length: 13; v_call: TRBV20-1; clone_size: few; j_call: TRBJ2-6; cdr3_nt: TGCAGTGGCCGGAGCTCTGGGGCCAACGTCCTGACTTTC; cdr3_aa: CSGRSSGANVLTF
d_call: .; cdr3_length: 13; v_call: TRBV3-1; clone_size: few; j_call: TRBJ1-2; cdr3_nt: TGTGCCAGCAGCCAAATTAACCGGGGCGGCTACACCTTC; cdr3_aa: CASSQINRGGYTF
d_call: .; cdr3_length: 14; v_call: TRBV3-1; clone_size: .; j_call: TRBJ1-5; cdr3_nt: TGTGCCAGCAGCCAAACGCGGGGCGGTCAGCCCCAGCATTTT; cdr3_aa: CASSQTRGGQPQHF
d_call: .; cdr3_length: 15; v_call: TRBV7-9; clone_size: .; j_call: TRBJ2-4; cdr3_nt: TGTGCCAGCAGCTTTATGTGGCAGGGGCAAAACATTCAGTACTTC; cdr3_aa: CASSFMWQGQNIQYF
d_call: TRBD2; cdr3_length: 17; v_call: TRBV20-1; clone_size: .; j_call: TRBJ2-2; cdr3_nt: TGCAGTGCTAGAGATCTAAGCGGGAGGGCTGATACCGGGGAGCTGTTTTTT; cdr3_aa: CSARDLSGRADTGELFF
d_call: TRBD2; cdr3_length: 15; v_call: TRBV20-1; clone_size: .; j_call: TRBJ2-1; cdr3_nt: TGCAGTGCGAGATCTAGCGTAGGGACTAACAATGAGCAGTTCTTC; cdr3_aa: CSARSSVGTNNEQFF
d_call: .; cdr3_length: 13; v_call: TRBV29-1; clone_size: many; j_call: TRBJ1-2; cdr3_nt: TGCAGCGACCAGACAGCCCCTAACTATGGCTACACCTTC; cdr3_aa: CSDQTAPNYGYTF
d_call: .; cdr3_length: 15; v_call: TRBV7-2; clone_size: few; j_call: TRBJ1-1; cdr3_nt: TGTGCCAGCAGCTTCCGGACAGCGTCGGGCACTGAAGCTTTCTTT; cdr3_aa: CASSFRTASGTEAFF
d_call: .; cdr3_length: 15; v_call: TRBV7-2; clone_size: few; j_call: TRBJ2-7; cdr3_nt: TGTGCCAGCAGCTCAGGAGGGGGGGACAGTCGCTTGCAGTACTTC; cdr3_aa: CASSSGGGDSRLQYF